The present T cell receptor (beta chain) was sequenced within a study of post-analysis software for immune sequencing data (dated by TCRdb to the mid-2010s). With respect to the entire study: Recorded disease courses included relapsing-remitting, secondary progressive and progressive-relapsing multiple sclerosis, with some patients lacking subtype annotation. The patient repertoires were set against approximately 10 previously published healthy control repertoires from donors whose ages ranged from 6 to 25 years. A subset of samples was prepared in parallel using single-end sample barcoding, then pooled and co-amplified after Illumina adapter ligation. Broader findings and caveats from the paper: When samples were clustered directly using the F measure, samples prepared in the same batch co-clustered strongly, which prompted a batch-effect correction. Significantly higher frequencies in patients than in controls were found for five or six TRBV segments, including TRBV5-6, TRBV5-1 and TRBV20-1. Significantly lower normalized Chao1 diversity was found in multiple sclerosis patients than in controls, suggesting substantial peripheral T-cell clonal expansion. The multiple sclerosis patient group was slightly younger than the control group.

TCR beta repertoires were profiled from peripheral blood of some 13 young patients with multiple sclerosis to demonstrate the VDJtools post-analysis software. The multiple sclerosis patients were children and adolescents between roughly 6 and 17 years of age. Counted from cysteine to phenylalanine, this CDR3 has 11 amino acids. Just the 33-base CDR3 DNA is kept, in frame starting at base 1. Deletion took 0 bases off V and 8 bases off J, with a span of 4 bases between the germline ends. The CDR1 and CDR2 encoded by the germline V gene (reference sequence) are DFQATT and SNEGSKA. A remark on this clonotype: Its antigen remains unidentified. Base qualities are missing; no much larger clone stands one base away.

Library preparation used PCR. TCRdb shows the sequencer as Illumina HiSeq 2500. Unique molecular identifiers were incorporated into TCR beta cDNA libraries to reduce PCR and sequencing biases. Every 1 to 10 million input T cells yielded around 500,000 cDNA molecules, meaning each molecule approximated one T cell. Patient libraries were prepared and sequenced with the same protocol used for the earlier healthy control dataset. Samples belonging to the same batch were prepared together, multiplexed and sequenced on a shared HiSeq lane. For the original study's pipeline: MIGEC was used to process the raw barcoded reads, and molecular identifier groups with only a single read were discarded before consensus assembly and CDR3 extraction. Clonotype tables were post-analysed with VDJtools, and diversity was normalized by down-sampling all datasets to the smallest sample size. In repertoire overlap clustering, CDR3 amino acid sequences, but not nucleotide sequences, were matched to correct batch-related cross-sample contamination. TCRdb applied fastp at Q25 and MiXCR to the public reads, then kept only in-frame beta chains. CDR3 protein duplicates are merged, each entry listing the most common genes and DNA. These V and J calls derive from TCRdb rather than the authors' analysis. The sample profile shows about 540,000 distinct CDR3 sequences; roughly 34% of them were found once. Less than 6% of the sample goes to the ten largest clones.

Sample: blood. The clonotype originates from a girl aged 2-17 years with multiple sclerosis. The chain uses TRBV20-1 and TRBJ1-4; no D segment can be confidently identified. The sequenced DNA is TGCAGTGCTAGAGAGTTAGAAAAACTGTTTTTT. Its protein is CSARELEKLFF.